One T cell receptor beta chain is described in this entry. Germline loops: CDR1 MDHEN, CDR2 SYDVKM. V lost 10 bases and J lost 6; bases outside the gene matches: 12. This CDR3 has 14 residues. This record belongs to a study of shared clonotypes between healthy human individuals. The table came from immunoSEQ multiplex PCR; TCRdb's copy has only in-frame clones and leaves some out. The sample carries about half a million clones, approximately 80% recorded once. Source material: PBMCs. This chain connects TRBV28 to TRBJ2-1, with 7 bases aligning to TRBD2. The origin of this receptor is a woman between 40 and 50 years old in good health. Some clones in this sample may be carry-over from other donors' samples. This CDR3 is CATHREAGINEQFF. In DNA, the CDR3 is TGTGCCACCCATCGGGAGGCCGGGATCAATGAGCAGTTCTTC.